The present entry profiles one TCR beta chain with its context. Which antigen it targets is not known. The input lacks base qualities; no much larger clone sits a single base away. The library was obtained by RT-PCR. The sequencing machine was an Illumina HiSeq 2500. Using fastp trimming at Q25 and MiXCR clonotype assembly, TCRdb reanalyzed the public sequencing data and kept in-frame beta chains. All rows with the same CDR3 protein become a single entry with the most common DNA and genes. The table for this sample lists some 480,000 distinct CDR3 sequences; approximately 11% of them were counted only once. Approximately 12% of the sample rests with the top ten. The time point label on this specimen signifies: 45 days after influenza vaccine administration. From the germline V gene, CDR1 is SGHTA and CDR2 is FQGNSA. V was cut back by 6 bases and J by 2 bases, leaving a gap of 15 bases between them. From the cysteine up to the phenylalanine, the CDR3 has a length of 15 residues. CDR3 DNA is the only sequence kept; it has 45 bases, read in frame from the first base.

This sample is drawn from a study of response to subunit inactivated influenza vaccine (dated by TCRdb to the late 2010s). For the wider study: The study used deep quantitative T cell receptor repertoire profiling to track responses to a trivalent subunit inactivated influenza vaccine. Findings and caveats that apply to the study as a whole: It was suggested by the authors that each seasonal influenza vaccination may recruit only a limited number of new T cells.

The sample here was PBMCs from blood, taken roughly 46 days after vaccination. This TCR was sampled from a man in his fifties or sixties who received an inactivated influenza vaccine. Donor details come from another sample of the same person, matched by shared clones. The V gene is TRBV7-2 and the J gene is TRBJ2-3; TRBD1 is perhaps the D gene, given 6 matching bases. Here the CDR3 is given as CASRRNTGHTDTQYF. The sequenced DNA is TGTGCCAGCAGGCGAAACACGGGACACACAGATACGCAGTATTTT.